What follows are 30 T cell receptor beta chains derived from one specimen sequenced in a study of beta chain features in type 1 diabetes. The study reverse transcribed the entire isolated RNA, so it sequenced expressed TCRB transcripts. The table came from immunoSEQ multiplex PCR; TCRdb's copy has only in-frame clones and leaves some out. Here the sample spans just over 600,000 clones, around 15% being singletons. The sample comprised naive CD4+ T cells from blood. The receptors here all came from a man between 18 and 35 years old in good health.

This chain uses TRBV5-1 with TRBJ2-1; D is possibly TRBD2 (5 bases). Germline lookup yields CDR1 SGHRS and CDR2 YFSETQ. The V gene lost 0 bases and the J gene lost 0 bases, with 16 bases spanning the gap. The CDR3 contains 18 residues. The CDR3 coding sequence is TGCGCCAGCAGCTTGGTTCGGCTAACTAGTGCCTCCTACAATGAGCAGTTCTTC. This encodes CASSLVRLTSASYNEQFF.

The chain joins TRBV4-1 to TRBJ1-3; the D gene is possibly TRBD1 (5 bases). Trimming took 1 base from V and 0 from J, leaving 16 bases between them. CDR1 is MGHRA and CDR2 is YSYEKL in the germline V gene. This CDR3 is 18 amino acids long. CDR3 amino acids: CASSQGRGRESSGNTIYF. Written as DNA, the CDR3 is TGCGCCAGCAGCCAAGGGCGGGGACGGGAAAGCTCTGGAAACACCATATATTTT.

The CDR3 here is CASRFSPGWTESGELFF. In DNA, the CDR3 is TGTGCCAGCAGGTTTTCCCCTGGATGGACAGAATCCGGGGAGCTGTTTTTT. The rearrangement links TRBV11-2 to TRBJ2-2, with D perhaps TRBD1 (6 bases). Trimming took 6 bases from V and 6 from J, leaving 23 bases between them. Germline CDR1 and CDR2: SGHAT and FQNNGV. There are 17 residues in the CDR3. Based on the CDR3 plus reference TRBV11-2 and TRBJ2-2, the full variable domain is EAGVAQSPRYKIIEKRQSVAFWCNPISGHATLYWYQQILGQGPKLLIQFQNNGVVDDSQLPKDRFSAERLKGVDSTLKIQPAKLEDSAVYLCASRFSPGWTESGELFFGEGSRLTVL.

This clone was observed a handful of times. V gene TRBV5-1 combines with J gene TRBJ1-3, with D hard to call. Trimming took off 7 bases at V and 0 bases at J, with 8 bases between the two ends. CDR1 is SGHRS, CDR2 YFSETQ, per germline. The CDR3 covers 13 residues. The CDR3 sequence: CASSPGSGNTIYF. CDR3 DNA: TGCGCCAGCTCCCCCGGCTCTGGAAACACCATATATTTT.

This clone was observed a few times. The chain employs TRBV28 and TRBJ1-1; 12 nucleotides line up with TRBD1. Germline values: CDR1 MDHEN, CDR2 SYDVKM. V lost 2 bases and J lost 7; bases outside the gene matches: 14. CDR3 length equals 18 residues. Here the CDR3 reads CASSLVRGGTGGAYEAFF. CDR3 coding DNA: TGTGCCAGCAGTTTAGTCCGGGGTGGGACAGGGGGCGCCTATGAAGCTTTCTTT.

Notes on this clone: Different DNA sequences within this sample yield the same CDR3. The chain has TRBV9 and TRBJ2-5; D may match TRBD1 or TRBD2 (6 bases each). Trimming took 6 bases from V and 5 from J, leaving 17 bases between them. The CDR3 runs to 14 residues. Germline-derived CDR1 and CDR2 are SGDLS and YYNGEE. The DNA of the CDR3 is TGTGCCAGCAAGGGGGGTGAGGGGTCCGAGACCCAGTACTTC. Protein sequence: CASKGGEGSETQYF.

This rearrangement joins TRBV5-4 to TRBJ2-5; TRBD2 aligns across 10 bases. CDR1 is SGHNT, CDR2 YYREEE, per germline (reference sequence). V was pared by 4 bases and J by 7 bases, with 10 bases of the junction left unmatched. This CDR3 has 15 residues. The DNA for the CDR3 is TGTGCCAGCAGCCCTCTTTGGGCTAGCGGGGGGACCCAGTACTTC. Residues: CASSPLWASGGTQYF.

This clone was detected a few times. The chain recombines TRBV7-8 with TRBJ1-1, with D possibly being TRBD1 (5 bases). CDR1 is SGHVS, CDR2 FQNEAQ, per germline. This CDR3 region has 15 residues. The V end was cut by 4 bases, the J end by 4 bases, with 16 bases between. The CDR3 nucleotides read TGTGCCAGCAGCTCTTCGTGGGGGGAGGGCACTGAAGCTTTCTTT. Its protein product is CASSSSWGEGTEAFF.

This clone has just a few counts. The rearrangement uses TRBV4-2 and TRBJ2-1; D ambiguous. Per the germline V gene, CDR1 is LGHNA and CDR2 is YNFKEQ. The V end lost 0 bases, the J end lost 4 bases, and 10 bases lay between the germline ends. This CDR3 comprises 15 residues. Written as DNA, the CDR3 is TGTGCCAGCAGCCAAGATCGGACCCTTTACAATGAGCAGTTCTTC. It is translated as CASSQDRTLYNEQFF.

The genes are TRBV28 and TRBJ1-6; the match to TRBD1 covers 7 bases. CDR3 size: 16 residues. J gave up 3 bases and V 5 bases, and 7 bases lay outside the gene matches. The germline V gene encodes CDR1 MDHEN and CDR2 SYDVKM. The CDR3 DNA reads TGTGCCAGCAGTCCCTCAGGGGGTCGCTATAATTCACCCCTCCACTTT. This gives the protein CASSPSGGRYNSPLHF. Looking up the rest from reference TRBV28 and TRBJ1-6 gives the full variable domain: DVKVTQSSRYLVKRTGEKVFLECVQDMDHENMFWYRQDPGLGLRLIYFSYDVKMKEKGDIPEGYSVSREKKERFSLILESASTNQTSMYLCASSPSGGRYNSPLHFGNGTRLTVT.

This chain connects TRBV7-2 to TRBJ2-1; 9 bases fit TRBD2. CDR1 is SGHTA, CDR2 FQGNSA, per germline. The J segment lost 2 bases and the V segment lost 5 bases, leaving 7 bases of the junction unmatched. The CDR3 loop spans 16 amino acids. The CDR3 here is CASSRRGLAPYNEQFF. The CDR3 nucleotides read TGTGCCAGCAGCCGTCGAGGACTAGCGCCCTACAATGAGCAGTTCTTC.

This clone was seen a handful of times. The chain uses TRBV14 and TRBJ1-5; D is unresolved. The CDR3 is made up of 12 amino acids. V was pared by 6 bases and J by 0 bases, with 3 bases between. CDR1 is SGHDN, CDR2 FVKESK, per germline. The CDR3 is CASSVSNQPQHF. The CDR3 nucleotides read TGTGCCAGCAGTGTTAGCAATCAGCCCCAGCATTTT.

This chain joins TRBV7-2 and TRBJ2-5, with D perhaps TRBD2 (6 bases). The CDR3 spans 14 residues. V shed 7 bases and J shed 1 base, with 13 bases lying between them. CDR1 is SGHTA, CDR2 FQGNSA, per germline. The CDR3 reads CASTPGTSQETQYF. DNA of the CDR3: TGTGCCAGCACCCCCGGGACTTCCCAAGAGACCCAGTACTTC. The variable domain in full, completed from reference TRBV7-2 and TRBJ2-5, reads GAGVSQSPSNKVTEKGKDVELRCDPISGHTALYWYRQSLGQGLEFLIYFQGNSAPDKSGLPSDRFSAERTGGSVSTLTIQRTQQEDSAVYLCASTPGTSQETQYFGPGTRLLVL.

This clone was seen a few times. This chain uses TRBV15 with TRBJ2-1; TRBD2 matches 12 bases. The CDR3 spans 17 residues. Germline values: CDR1 LNHNV, CDR2 YYDKDF (reference sequence). The V segment lost 0 bases and the J segment 7 bases; nucleotides outside the gene matches: 7. In DNA, the CDR3 is TGTGCCACCAGCAGAGATGGGGGACTAGCGGGTAAAAATGAGCAGTTCTTC. Its translation: CATSRDGGLAGKNEQFF.

There are a few counts of this clone. V gene TRBV7-9 combines with J gene TRBJ2-7; 7 positions agree with TRBD1. The V and J ends lost 5 bases and 1 base, in that order; junction bases with no gene match: 8. The CDR3 is 15 residues long. The germline CDR1 and CDR2 sequences are SEHNR and FQNEAQ (reference sequence). The CDR3 region is CASSDARTGSYEQYF. The CDR3 nucleotides read TGTGCCAGCAGCGATGCCCGGACAGGATCCTACGAGCAGTACTTC.

The chain carries TRBV28 and TRBJ1-2, with 7 bases that match TRBD1. Germline CDR1 reads MDHEN; CDR2 reads SYDVKM. This CDR3 is 16 amino acids long. V lost 3 bases and J lost 8; bases outside the gene matches: 15. In DNA form, the CDR3 reads TGTGCCAGCAGTTTTAGGTTCGACAGGGTAGCGGGCGGCTACACCTTC. Its protein product is CASSFRFDRVAGGYTF.

The chain carries TRBV13 and TRBJ1-3; perhaps TRBD1 as D (6 bases). The germline gives CDR1 PRHDT, CDR2 FYEKMQ (reference sequence). The CDR3 covers 15 residues. Trimming removed 5 bases from V and 0 bases from J, with 11 bases in between. The CDR3 region has the DNA TGTGCCAGCAGCCGCCGGGACATCTCTGGAAACACCATATATTTT. It yields the protein CASSRRDISGNTIYF.

This clone came up a few times. The rearrangement uses TRBV11-2 and TRBJ1-3; TRBD1 is a possible D gene (5 bases). The CDR3 contains 15 residues. The ends were cut back, 5 bases at V and 4 bases at J, with 15 bases in the middle. Germline V CDR1 and CDR2: SGHAT, FQNNGV. The CDR3 DNA reads as TGTGCCAGCAGCCCCTTATTCAGGGAAGGAAACACCATATATTTT. This codes for CASSPLFREGNTIYF. Using reference TRBV11-2 and TRBJ1-3 for the parts outside the CDR3, the full variable domain is EAGVAQSPRYKIIEKRQSVAFWCNPISGHATLYWYQQILGQGPKLLIQFQNNGVVDDSQLPKDRFSAERLKGVDSTLKIQPAKLEDSAVYLCASSPLFREGNTIYFGEGSWLTVV.

In DNA form, the CDR3 reads TGTGCCAGCAGTTTATCGACAGGGGGCTTTAATTCACCCCTCCACTTT. Encoded protein: CASSLSTGGFNSPLHF. This chain links TRBV27 with TRBJ1-6, with 10 bases matching TRBD1. The V segment lost 0 bases and the J segment 6 bases; nucleotides outside the gene matches: 2. The CDR3 is made up of 16 amino acids. CDR1 MNHEY and CDR2 SMNVEV come from the germline V gene (reference sequence).

V usage is TRBV6-6 and J usage is TRBJ2-7, with 10 bases fitting TRBD1. The CDR3 runs 15 residues. Germline V CDR1 and CDR2: MNHNY, SVGAGI (reference sequence). V trimming: 0 bases; J trimming: 4 bases; junction bases outside the gene matches: 3. CDR3 loop: CASSYSSGQGYEQYF. The CDR3 region has the DNA TGTGCCAGCAGTTACTCTTCGGGACAGGGGTACGAGCAGTACTTC.

This clone was detected a few times. The gene calls are TRBV10-3 and TRBJ2-3, with 7 bases matching TRBD2. CDR3 length: 11 amino acids. With V trimmed by 8 bases and J by 10 bases, 6 bases remained unmatched. CDR1 and CDR2 (germline): ENHRY, SYGVKD. This CDR3 reads CAIGGEESQYF. DNA of the CDR3: TGTGCCATCGGGGGGGAGGAGTCGCAGTATTTT.

The V and J genes are TRBV5-1 and TRBJ2-1; 10 nucleotides agree with TRBD2. Germline CDR1 is SGHRS and CDR2 is YFSETQ. The CDR3 has 19 amino acids. With V trimmed by 4 bases and J by 4 bases, 17 bases remained unmatched. The CDR3 here is CASSPVKLAGEERYNEQFF. CDR3 nucleotide sequence: TGCGCCAGCAGCCCAGTAAAGCTAGCGGGAGAGGAGAGATACAATGAGCAGTTCTTC.

This clone was counted only a few times. The V call is TRBV2, the J call TRBJ2-7; TRBD2 agrees at 9 bases. The CDR3 is 13 residues long. J was trimmed by 5 bases and V by 4 bases; bases with no gene match: 3. Germline loops: CDR1 SNHLY, CDR2 FYNNEI. CDR3: CASSGGRAHEQYF. CDR3 nucleotides: TGTGCCAGCAGTGGCGGGAGGGCCCACGAGCAGTACTTC.

This clone was detected ten times or more. CDR3 amino acids: CASSLQGSSDEQYF. CDR3 nucleotide sequence: TGTGCCAGCAGCTTACAAGGGAGTTCCGACGAGCAGTACTTC. The V gene is TRBV7-9, the J gene TRBJ2-7; TRBD2 is a possible D gene (5 bases). The V gene lost 2 bases and the J gene lost 5 bases, with 13 bases spanning the gap. From germline, CDR1 is SEHNR and CDR2 FQNEAQ (reference sequence). This CDR3 is 14 amino acids long.

There are a few counts of this clone. The CDR3 loop is CASSLQILGYTF. CDR3 sequence (DNA): TGTGCCAGCAGTTTACAGATTTTAGGCTACACCTTC. The rearrangement uses TRBV28 and TRBJ1-2; D ambiguous. In germline, CDR1 is MDHEN, CDR2 SYDVKM. The CDR3 is 12 amino acids. V lost 2 bases to trimming and J lost 8 bases, with 9 bases between them.

This clone has a handful of counts. J is TRBJ2-5 and V is TRBV29-1, with 7 nucleotides matching TRBD2. This CDR3 spans 13 amino acids. V trimming: 7 bases; J trimming: 4 bases; junction bases outside the gene matches: 9. Per the germline V gene, CDR1 is SQVTM and CDR2 is ANQGSEA. The CDR3 nucleotides read TGCAGCGGCGGAGTTGGGGGGGGAGAGACCCAGTACTTC. This gives the protein CSGGVGGGETQYF.

This clone has more than one count but fewer than ten. This chain links TRBV7-9 with TRBJ1-2; a weak D match, TRBD1 (6 bases). This CDR3 is 13 amino acids long. Trimming shortened V by 6 bases and J by 4 bases, and 12 bases separated the two germline ends. Germline V lookup: CDR1 SEHNR, CDR2 FQNEAQ (reference sequence). In nucleotides, the CDR3 is TGTGCCAGCAGTAGCAGGGGTGGCTATGGCTACACCTTC. Its translation is CASSSRGGYGYTF.

The J gene is TRBJ2-6, the V gene TRBV27, with D possibly called TRBD1 or TRBD2 (5 bases each). The CDR3 extends over 17 amino acids. Germline loops: CDR1 MNHEY, CDR2 SMNVEV (reference sequence). Trimming took 6 bases from V and 7 from J, leaving 22 bases between them. CDR3 nucleotides: TGTGCCAGCAGGACGGGTGGGGGTGAGCTCGGTGCCAACGTCCTGACTTTC. This codes for CASRTGGGELGANVLTF.

This clone has only a few counts. CDR3 in amino acids: CASSLELPNYGYTF. CDR3 bases: TGCGCCAGCAGCTTGGAGCTGCCGAACTATGGCTACACCTTC. This chain connects TRBV5-1 to TRBJ1-2; D gene unclear. From germline, CDR1 is SGHRS and CDR2 YFSETQ. This CDR3 comprises 14 residues. V was cut by 0 bases and J by 2 bases, with 8 bases left in between. The variable domain in full, completed from reference TRBV5-1 and TRBJ1-2, reads KAGVTQTPRYLIKTRGQQVTLSCSPISGHRSVSWYQQTPGQGLQFLFEYFSETQRNKGNFPGRFSGRQFSNSRSEMNVSTLELGDSALYLCASSLELPNYGYTFGSGTRLTVV.

The chain couples TRBV19 to TRBJ1-2; 8 bases map to TRBD1. The V segment lost 5 bases and the J segment 7 bases; nucleotides outside the gene matches: 9. This CDR3 spans 14 amino acids. In germline, CDR1 is LNHDA, CDR2 SQIVND (reference sequence). The CDR3 DNA reads TGTGCCAGTAGTGCTGGCCCAGGGGGCTTTGGCTACACCTTC. This sequence encodes CASSAGPGGFGYTF.